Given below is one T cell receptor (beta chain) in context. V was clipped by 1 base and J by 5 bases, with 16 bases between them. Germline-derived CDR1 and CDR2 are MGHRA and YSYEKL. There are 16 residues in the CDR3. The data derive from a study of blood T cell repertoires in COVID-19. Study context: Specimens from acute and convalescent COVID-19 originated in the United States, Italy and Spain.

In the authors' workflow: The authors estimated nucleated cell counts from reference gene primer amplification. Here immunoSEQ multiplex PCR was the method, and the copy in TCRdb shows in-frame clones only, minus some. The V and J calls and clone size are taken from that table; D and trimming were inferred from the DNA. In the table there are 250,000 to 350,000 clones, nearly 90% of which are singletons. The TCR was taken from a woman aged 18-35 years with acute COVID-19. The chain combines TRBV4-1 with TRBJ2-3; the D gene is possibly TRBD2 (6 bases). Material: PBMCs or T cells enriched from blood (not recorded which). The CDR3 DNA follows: TGCGCCAGCAGCCAAGCAGGGACCCGGGGGTTAGATACGCAGTATTTT. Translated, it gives CASSQAGTRGLDTQYF.